The TCR beta chain under discussion was sequenced for a study of shared clonotypes between healthy human individuals. Looked up from germline, CDR1 is MDHEN and CDR2 is SYDVKM. V shed 6 bases and J 2 bases; nucleotides not matched to a gene: 8. CDR3 length equals 15 residues. Several immunoSEQ plates held equal portions of the genomic DNA taken from each subset. The method was immunoSEQ multiplex PCR; TCRdb's version includes in-frame clones alone and lacks a portion of them. The sample includes 2 million to 2.5 million clones, around 95% of them seen just once. Study conclusions and caveats: Larger estimated richness was generally recorded for naive subsets relative to memory subsets.

Remarks on this clone: Its antigen remains unidentified.

Material for sequencing was naive CD4+ T cells sorted from blood. Subset denoted: CD45RA+ positively selected. The chain is built from TRBV28 and TRBJ2-7, with 9 bases matching TRBD2. This sequence was found in a man younger than 35 in good health. CDR3 sequence reads: CASRGSGGPTYEQYF. CDR3 sequence (DNA): TGTGCCAGCAGGGGTAGCGGGGGCCCTACCTACGAGCAGTACTTC.